What follows are 5 T cell receptor beta chains derived from one specimen sequenced in a study of blood T cell repertoires in COVID-19. TCRdb keeps only in-frame clones here, not all; method: immunoSEQ multiplex PCR. The sample comprises 200,000 or so clones, 80% of which are singletons, and 5.1% rests with the top ten. Input material: peripheral blood. The receptors come from a human donor in a cohort sampled during active COVID-19.

This chain connects TRBV2 to TRBJ2-7; possibly TRBD1 for D (5 bases). The ends were cut back, 4 bases at V and 7 bases at J, with 14 bases in the middle. Germline CDR1 SNHLY, CDR2 FYNNEI. The CDR3 spans 13 residues. CDR3 DNA: TGTGCCAGCAGTGTAGGCAGGGTAGGGGAGCAGTACTTC. Amino acids: CASSVGRVGEQYF.

The chain combines TRBV7-3 with TRBJ2-2; unclear D gene. V dropped 3 bases and J dropped 4 bases, with 9 bases sitting between them. CDR3 size: 14 residues. CDR1 and CDR2 from the germline V gene are SGHTA and FQGTGA. The DNA for the CDR3 is TGTGCCAGCAGCTTGGGCCCGCCCACCGGGGAGCTGTTTTTT. This codes for CASSLGPPTGELFF.

This chain connects TRBV15 to TRBJ2-4; 7 nucleotides agree with TRBD2. The CDR3 is 14 residues long. From germline, CDR1 is LNHNV and CDR2 YYDKDF (reference sequence). Germline trimming cut 6 bases from V and 6 bases from J; bases unmatched to any gene: 8. The CDR3 loop is CATSTTREVNIQYF. The CDR3 nucleotides read TGTGCCACCAGTACTACTCGGGAGGTAAACATTCAGTACTTC.

CDR3: CASSQDALAGIVAQYF. The CDR3 DNA reads TGCGCCAGCAGCCAAGATGCCCTAGCGGGGATCGTGGCCCAGTACTTC. This chain links TRBV4-1 with TRBJ2-5; TRBD2 matches 9 bases. J lost 9 bases, V lost 0 bases, and 11 bases had no gene match. The CDR3 covers 16 residues. CDR1 is MGHRA, CDR2 YSYEKL, per germline.

This chain connects TRBV6-6 to TRBJ1-1; 8 bases map to TRBD1. The CDR3 loop spans 14 amino acids. V lost 3 bases, J lost 5 bases, and 5 bases stayed unmatched. Looked up from germline, CDR1 is MNHNY and CDR2 is SVGAGI (reference sequence). The CDR3 nucleotides are TGTGCCAGCAGTTATATACAGGGGGGGACTGAAGCTTTCTTT. Its translation: CASSYIQGGTEAFF.